The clone carrying this T cell receptor (beta chain) was recorded a few times. Trimming removed 7 bases at V and 5 bases at J, with 17 bases between. CDR3 length: 14 residues. Germline CDR1 reads LNHDA; CDR2 reads SQIVND (reference sequence). Unique molecular identifiers were used in preparing the TCRbeta library. TCRdb ran MiXCR on the PCR reads and lists one entry per CDR3 protein. The table includes around 960,000 distinct CDR3 sequences, around 30% detected once. This sample stems from a study of T-cell reconstitution after alpha-beta-depleted transplantation in children. The sequence was collected from a boy younger than two who had a stem cell transplant for SCID, so the T cells may come from the graft donor. The chain joins TRBV19 to TRBJ1-1; D gene unclear. This sample comprised PBMCs, mostly from graft donor cells, obtained 360 days after TCRalphabeta/CD19-depleted stem cell transplant. CDR3 nucleotides: TGTGCCAGTAAGTGGGATAGGAGTCGGACTGAAGCTTTCTTT. Amino acids: CASKWDRSRTEAFF.